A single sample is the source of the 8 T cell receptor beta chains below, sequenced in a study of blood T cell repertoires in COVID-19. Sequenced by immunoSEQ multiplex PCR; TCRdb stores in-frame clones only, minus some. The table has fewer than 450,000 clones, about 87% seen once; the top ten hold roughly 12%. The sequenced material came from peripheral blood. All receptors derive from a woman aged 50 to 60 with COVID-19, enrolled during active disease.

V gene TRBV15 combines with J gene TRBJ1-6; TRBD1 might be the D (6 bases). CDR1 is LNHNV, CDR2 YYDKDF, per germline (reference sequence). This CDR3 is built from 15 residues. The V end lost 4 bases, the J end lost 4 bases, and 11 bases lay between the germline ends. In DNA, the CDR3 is TGTGCCACCAGCACGGGGGGCGATTATAATTCACCCCTCCACTTT. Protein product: CATSTGGDYNSPLHF.

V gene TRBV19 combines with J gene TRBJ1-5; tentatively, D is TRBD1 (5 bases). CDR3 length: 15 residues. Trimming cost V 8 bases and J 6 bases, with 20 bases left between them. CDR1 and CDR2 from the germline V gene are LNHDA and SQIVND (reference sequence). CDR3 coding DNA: TGTGCCAGTGCCGTGGGGGGGGTCCGGAGTCAGCCCCAGCATTTT. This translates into CASAVGGVRSQPQHF.

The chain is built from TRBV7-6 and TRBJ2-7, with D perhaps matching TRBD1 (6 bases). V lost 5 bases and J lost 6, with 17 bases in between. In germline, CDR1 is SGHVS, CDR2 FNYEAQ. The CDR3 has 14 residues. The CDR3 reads CASSLRGRDGEQYF. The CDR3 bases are TGTGCCAGCAGCCTCAGGGGAAGGGATGGCGAGCAGTACTTC.

CDR3: CASSLGTRGEAFF. DNA of the CDR3: TGTGCCAGCAGTTTAGGAACAAGGGGTGAAGCTTTCTTT. This sequence joins TRBV12-3 or TRBV12-4 and TRBJ1-1, with a tentative D call TRBD1 (5 bases). CDR3 size: 13 residues. Trimming took 1 base from V and 7 from J, leaving 10 bases between them.

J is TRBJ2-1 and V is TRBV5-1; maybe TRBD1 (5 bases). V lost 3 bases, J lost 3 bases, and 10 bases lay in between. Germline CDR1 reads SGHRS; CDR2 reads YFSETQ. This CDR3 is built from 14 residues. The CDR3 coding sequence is TGCGCCAGCAGCTGGCAGGGAAGCTACAATGAGCAGTTCTTC. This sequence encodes CASSWQGSYNEQFF. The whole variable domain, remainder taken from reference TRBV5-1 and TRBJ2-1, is KAGVTQTPRYLIKTRGQQVTLSCSPISGHRSVSWYQQTPGQGLQFLFEYFSETQRNKGNFPGRFSGRQFSNSRSEMNVSTLELGDSALYLCASSWQGSYNEQFFGPGTRLTVL.

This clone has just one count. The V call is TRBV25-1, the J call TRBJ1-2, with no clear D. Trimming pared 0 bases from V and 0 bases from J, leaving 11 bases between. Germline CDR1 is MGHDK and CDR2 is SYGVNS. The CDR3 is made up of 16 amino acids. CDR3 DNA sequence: TGTGCCAGCAGTGAATATGGGAGGGCTTCTAACTATGGCTACACCTTC. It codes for CASSEYGRASNYGYTF.

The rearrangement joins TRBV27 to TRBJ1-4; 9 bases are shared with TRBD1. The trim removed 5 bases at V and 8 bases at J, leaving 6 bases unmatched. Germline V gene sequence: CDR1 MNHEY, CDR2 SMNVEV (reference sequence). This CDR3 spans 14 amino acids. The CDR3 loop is CASSRDRGKEKLFF. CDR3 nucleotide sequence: TGTGCCAGCAGTCGCGACAGGGGGAAAGAAAAACTGTTTTTT.

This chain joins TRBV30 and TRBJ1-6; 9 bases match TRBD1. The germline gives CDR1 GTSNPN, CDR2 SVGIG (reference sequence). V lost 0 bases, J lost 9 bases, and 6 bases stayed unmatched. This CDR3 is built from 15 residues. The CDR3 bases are TGTGCCTGGAGTGTACGGGACAGGGTTGGTTCACCCCTCCACTTT. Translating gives CAWSVRDRVGSPLHF.